This T cell receptor beta chain was found in a study of blood T cells in healthy people across ages. A J-beta primer mix and a sample-barcoded 5' primer were used in a second PCR of about 7 to 12 cycles. TCRdb recomputed calls from the 5' RACE reads with MiXCR, one row per CDR3 protein. The data contain about 830,000 distinct CDR3 sequences, roughly 60% of them singletons. Study observations and caveats: TCR beta diversity, measured per million T cells, fell in a roughly linear way with age. When one million T cells were used, diversity estimates were thought to be underestimates.

This clonotype came up a few times. The antigen is unknown. Trimming shortened V by 6 bases and J by 1 base, and 13 bases separated the two germline ends. Germline values: CDR1 KGHSH, CDR2 LQKENI. This CDR3 is built from 14 residues. Isolation per sample recovered at least 7 million PBMCs. This chain joins TRBV18 and TRBJ2-7, with D perhaps being TRBD1 or TRBD2 (5 bases each). The sequence derives from a man aged 30 to 45 in good health. The specimen was blood. The CDR3 bases are TGTGCCAGCTCCCCCCCATGGGGGTCCTACGAGCAGTACTTC. Protein: CASSPPWGSYEQYF. Drawing the rest from reference TRBV18 and TRBJ2-7, the complete variable domain is NAGVMQNPRHLVRRRGQEARLRCSPMKGHSHVYWYRQLPEEGLKFMVYLQKENIIDESGMPKERFSAEFPKEGPSILRIQQVVRGDSAAYFCASSPPWGSYEQYFGPGTRLTVT.